This entry lists 14 T cell receptor beta chains sequenced from one sample in a study of T cells expressing NK-cell markers. TCRdb re-called the 5' RACE reads; every CDR3 protein appears as one record, without DNA. The sample has approximately 150,000 distinct CDR3 sequences; the top ten hold about a fifth. Sequences were obtained from blood T cells: a sorted CD56 or NKG2C T cell subset, CD4+ or CD8+ T cells, or bulk PBMC T cells (not recorded which). These receptors were obtained from a woman aged 18 to 75 in good health.

V gene TRBV27 combines with J gene TRBJ2-7. This CDR3 has 14 amino acids. Germline assignment: CDR1 MNHEY and CDR2 SMNVEV (reference sequence). CDR3 sequence: CASSLAGNTYEQYF.

The rearrangement uses TRBV5-1 and TRBJ2-1; TCRdb outputs TRBD2, but without DNA this stays unchecked. The germline gives CDR1 SGHRS, CDR2 YFSETQ. The CDR3 runs to 17 residues. The CDR3 is CASSPGGAGGRNNEQFF.

The CDR3 loop is CATSSVDLNTGELFF. The gene calls are TRBV24-1 and TRBJ2-2. Looked up from germline, CDR1 is KGHDR and CDR2 is SFDVKD. The CDR3 has 15 residues.

The chain employs TRBV5-5 and TRBJ1-2; the D call of TRBD1 rests on TCRdb alone, since no DNA is present to check it. The CDR3 runs to 13 residues. The germline gives CDR1 SGHKS, CDR2 YYEKEE (reference sequence). The CDR3 protein is CASSDRGLLGYTF.

The CDR3 sequence is CASKPMATVSSYEQYF. The genes are TRBV27 and TRBJ2-7. In germline, CDR1 is MNHEY, CDR2 SMNVEV (reference sequence). This CDR3 is 16 amino acids long.

The rearrangement links TRBV7-3 to TRBJ2-1; the D call of TRBD2 rests on TCRdb alone, since no DNA is present to check it. The CDR3 totals 14 residues. Germline V gene data show CDR1 as SGHTA and CDR2 as FQGTGA. CDR3: CASSLTPSINEQFF.

This chain joins TRBV2 and TRBJ1-5; TCRdb picks TRBD1, but there is no DNA to check that call. Germline V gene sequence: CDR1 SNHLY, CDR2 FYNNEI. CDR3 length: 14 residues. The CDR3 loop is CASKTDRERQPQHF. Full variable domain (outside the CDR3, taken from reference TRBV2 and TRBJ1-5): EPEVTQTPSHQVTQMGQEVILRCVPISNHLYFYWYRQILGQKVEFLVSFYNNEISEKSEIFDDQFSVERPDGSNFTLKIRSTKLEDSAMYFCASKTDRERQPQHFGDGTRLSIL.

V gene TRBV20-1 combines with J gene TRBJ1-1. Germline lookup yields CDR1 DFQATT and CDR2 SNEGSKA (reference sequence). This CDR3 spans 11 amino acids. This CDR3 is CSARRDFRAFF.

This chain connects TRBV12-3 or TRBV12-4 to TRBJ1-3. CDR3 size: 14 residues. The CDR3 protein is CASSLRMRGNTIYF.

The chain recombines TRBV5-4 with TRBJ1-2; lacking DNA, the TRBD1 call made by TCRdb goes unchecked. This CDR3 comprises 14 residues. CDR1 is SGHNT, CDR2 YYREEE, per germline (reference sequence). CDR3 sequence: CASSTGGPPRGYTF.

The chain uses TRBV12-3 or TRBV12-4 and TRBJ1-3. The CDR3 has 12 amino acids. The CDR3 sequence: CASTDPGNTIYF.

The chain recombines TRBV4-1 with TRBJ1-1; TCRdb gives TRBD1 as the D gene, but with no DNA this cannot be confirmed. The CDR3 is 18 amino acids. Germline loops: CDR1 MGHRA, CDR2 YSYEKL. The CDR3 here is CASSRIGGGEGVNTEAFF.

This chain links TRBV7-2 with TRBJ2-7; TCRdb's D call, TRBD1, is unchecked because there is no DNA. Germline values: CDR1 SGHTA, CDR2 FQGNSA. The CDR3 length is 14 residues. CDR3: CASSGGQGAYEQYF.

This rearrangement joins TRBV29-1 to TRBJ1-4. The CDR3 has 13 residues. Germline V lookup: CDR1 SQVTM, CDR2 ANQGSEA. The chain's CDR3 is CSASRGTYEKLFF.